A selection of T cell receptor beta chains follows, all from one sample in a study of vaccination effects on CD4 cells after COVID-19. Profiling relied on immunoSEQ multiplex PCR, and the TCRdb table lists in-frame clones only, not all of them. This table has about 14,000 clones, 75% to 80% appearing once. Which antigens these TCRs recognize remains unknown. The sequences come from CD4+ T cells from PBMCs cultured with HCoV-NL63 spike peptides, collected after COVID-19 vaccination. The source of these receptors is a human donor who had a prior SARS-CoV-2 infection. Each CDR3 is given with its conserved first and last residue. D genes are given only for firm matches. Not all rows give a size; the values are once, few, many and, for expanded clones, a class.

clone_size d_call j_call v_call cdr3_nt cdr3_aa
. TRBD1 TRBJ2-1 TRBV19 TGTGCCAGTAGTATCTGGGACAGGGGGATTGATGAGCAGTTCTTC CASSIWDRGIDEQFF
few . TRBJ2-5 TRBV10-3 TGTGCCATCAGTGACCCGGCTATTAGGGAGACCCAGTACTTC CAISDPAIRETQYF
. . TRBJ1-2 TRBV10-1 TGCGCCAGCAGTGAGAGGTTCGACAGGTCTTGCCCGGGTTACACCTTC CASSERFDRSCPGYTF
. . TRBJ1-2 TRBV10-3 TGTGCCATCAGTGAGTACCTCTCGCAGGGGCTTGGCTACACCTTC CAISEYLSQGLGYTF
. . TRBJ2-5 TRBV4-2 TGTGCCAGCAGCCAAGACTCAGGGAGGAAAGAGACCCAGTACTTC CASSQDSGRKETQYF
. . TRBJ2-7 TRBV7-9 TGTGCCAGCGGGGGCGGGAACAGGGAAGCCGAGCAGTACTTC CASGGGNREAEQYF
few . TRBJ2-7 TRBV5-1 TGCGCCAGCAGTCGGACGGGGCCCAGGGAGGAGAAGCAGTACTTC CASSRTGPREEKQYF
once . TRBJ2-6 TRBV5-1 TGCGCCAGCAGTTTACAGGGTTCTGGGGCCAACGTCCTGACTTTC CASSLQGSGANVLTF
. . TRBJ2-2 TRBV4-2 TGTGCCAGCAGCCTAGACCAGGGGACCGGGGAGCTGTTTTTT CASSLDQGTGELFF
. TRBD2 TRBJ2-7 TRBV7-8 TGTGCCAGCAGCTTCTACCGGATCCCTCTCGCGGGGGGGGGCTACGAGCAGTACTTC CASSFYRIPLAGGGYEQYF
once . TRBJ1-2 TRBV19 TGTGCCAGTAGTATAGGATGGGGCGACTATGGCTACACCTTC CASSIGWGDYGYTF
. TRBD1 TRBJ2-3 TRBV5-4 TGTGCCAGCAGCCGACAGGGGGCGCAGAGAGATACGCAGTATTTT CASSRQGAQRDTQYF
. . TRBJ2-2 TRBV29-1 TGCAGCGCACTAATGGAGGGTCCCGGGGAGCTGTTTTTT CSALMEGPGELFF
once . TRBJ2-3 TRBV30 TGTGCCTTGGACCCCGGCGGCACAGATACGCAGTATTTT CALDPGGTDTQYF
. . TRBJ1-4 TRBV4-1 TGCGCCAGCAGCCAATGGGGGTGGGGTCGTAATGAAAAACTGTTTTTT CASSQWGWGRNEKLFF
. . TRBJ1-2 TRBV10-2 TGCGCCACTTCAGGAGGGGCAAACTATGGCTACACCTTC CATSGGANYGYTF
. . TRBJ2-1 TRBV20-1 TGCAGTGCTAGAACCGACAATGAGCAGTTCTTC CSARTDNEQFF
few TRBD2 TRBJ2-3 TRBV6-4 TGTGCCAGCAGTGTAGCGGGAGGCGCCACAGATACGCAGTATTTT CASSVAGGATDTQYF
. TRBD1 TRBJ2-1 TRBV4-1 TGCGCCAGCAAGAAGACAGGGGGTCTGGATGAGCAGTTCTTC CASKKTGGLDEQFF
medium-sized . TRBJ2-1 TRBV9 TGTGCCAGCAGCGTAGGTAGCGTACCCTACAATGAGCAGTTCTTC CASSVGSVPYNEQFF
. TRBD1 TRBJ1-2 TRBV2 TGTGCCAGCAGTGGGTTGGGACAGACTGGCTACACCTTC CASSGLGQTGYTF
. . TRBJ1-3 TRBV6-5 TGTGCCAGCAGACAGTCTAGCTCTGGAAACACCATATATTTT CASRQSSSGNTIYF
. . TRBJ1-5 TRBV30 TGTGCCTGGAGCGTATATAGCAATCAGCCCCAGCATTTT CAWSVYSNQPQHF
. . TRBJ2-3 TRBV5-1 TGCGCCAGCAGCGTCGGGACTTACACAGATACGCAGTATTTT CASSVGTYTDTQYF
. . TRBJ1-1 TRBV7-9 TGTGCCAGCAGCCCTTCATGGGGCCAAGAAGCTTTCTTT CASSPSWGQEAFF
. . TRBJ2-7 TRBV30 TGTGCCTGGAGGAACTCGGGGACCTACGAGCAGTACTTC CAWRNSGTYEQYF
. . TRBJ1-2 TRBV18 TGTGCTCGGGGAGGGGGGAATGGCTACACCTTC CARGGGNGYTF
. . TRBJ2-7 TRBV6-5 TGTGCCAGCAGTTACCGTGGGGCCAACTACGAGCAGTACTTC CASSYRGANYEQYF
few TRBD2 TRBJ2-5 TRBV7-9 TGTGCCAGCAGCGCCCTCGGGTTGGGGGAGGGATACCAAGAGACCCAGTACTTC CASSALGLGEGYQETQYF
. . TRBJ1-1 TRBV7-6 TGTGCCAGCAGCTTAGTAGTGGGTAACACTGAAGCTTTCTTT CASSLVVGNTEAFF
. . TRBJ2-5 TRBV6-5 TGTGCCAGCAGTACCCCTTCGGAGACCCAGTACTTC CASSTPSETQYF
. TRBD1 TRBJ1-2 TRBV12-5 TGTGCTAGTGGTTTTGGACAGGGCGGGGGCTACACCTTC CASGFGQGGGYTF
. . TRBJ1-1 TRBV5-1 TGCGCCAGCAGCTTGGTTCAGGGAGTGAACACTGAAGCTTTCTTT CASSLVQGVNTEAFF
. TRBD1 TRBJ2-1 TRBV15 TGTGCCACCAGCAGAGATCACGGACAGGGCGATGAGCAGTTCTTC CATSRDHGQGDEQFF
. . TRBJ1-1 TRBV6-2/TRBV6-3 TGTGCCAGCAGTTACTCGCCCAGGCGTGTGAACACTGAAGCTTTCTTT CASSYSPRRVNTEAFF
. . TRBJ2-7 TRBV18 TGTGCCAGCTCAGAGAGCCTGATGGACTACGAGCAGTACTTC CASSESLMDYEQYF
. . TRBJ2-7 TRBV5-1 TGCGCCAGCAGCTTCTGGGGTCGGTACGAGCAGTACTTC CASSFWGRYEQYF
. . TRBJ2-2 TRBV19 TGTGCCAGTAGTATAGATCGGAACTCCTACACCGGGGAGCTGTTTTTT CASSIDRNSYTGELFF
medium-sized . TRBJ2-2 TRBV10-3 TGTGCCTCGAGGGGGGGGCTCGAAAACACCGGGGAGCTGTTTTTT CASRGGLENTGELFF
. TRBD2 TRBJ2-1 TRBV7-2 TGTGCCAGCAGCTTGACTAGCGGGCACTCCTACAATGAGCAGTTCTTC CASSLTSGHSYNEQFF
. . TRBJ2-7 TRBV5-8 TGTGCCAGCAGCTTGGCCAGGAAGATCTACGAGCAGTACTTC CASSLARKIYEQYF
. . TRBJ1-1 TRBV5-1 TGCGCCAGCAGCCGGCGGGGGGCCGTCACTGAAGCTTTCTTT CASSRRGAVTEAFF
. TRBD1 TRBJ2-6 TRBV11-3 TGTGCCAGCAGCCAAGGGACAGGGCCTGGGGCCAACGTCCTGACTTTC CASSQGTGPGANVLTF
. . TRBJ2-7 TRBV6-2/TRBV6-3 TGTGCCAGCAGTTACTCGAGGGCCCAGGGAATCCGCGAGCAGTACTTC CASSYSRAQGIREQYF
. TRBD1 TRBJ2-2 TRBV5-1 TGCGCCAGCAGCTTGCTACCGGGACAGGACACCGGGGAGCTGTTTTTT CASSLLPGQDTGELFF
. . TRBJ2-7 TRBV5-1 TGCGCCAGCAGCTTGGGACAGACTATAAGCTACGAGCAGTACTTC CASSLGQTISYEQYF
. . TRBJ2-7 TRBV19 TGTGCCAGTAGAAGGAGGGGTGGGGGAAACGAGCAGTACTTC CASRRRGGGNEQYF
. . TRBJ1-4 TRBV2 TGTGCCAGCGGTATTCGGGCAACTAATGAAAAACTGTTTTTT CASGIRATNEKLFF